This is a list of T cell receptor beta chains from one sample in a study of beta chain features in type 1 diabetes. The table came from immunoSEQ multiplex PCR; TCRdb's copy has only in-frame clones and leaves some out. Found here are over 600,000 clones, roughly 12% of them singletons; the top ten hold more than 0.09%. Sequencing was carried out using naive CD4+ T cells from blood. These receptors came from a man under 40 with type 1 diabetes. The CDR3 runs from the conserved cysteine through the conserved F or W. Fields, in order: V gene, clone size, D gene, J gene, CDR3 protein, CDR3 DNA. A D gene is named only where the DNA matches it firmly. Clone size is given for some rows only: seen once, a few or many times, or a class if the clone is expanded.

V gene: TRBV9; clone size: few; D gene: TRBD1; J gene: TRBJ2-3; CDR3 protein: CASSPTGQGAPNTQYF; CDR3 DNA: TGTGCCAGCAGCCCGACTGGACAGGGGGCGCCTAATACGCAGTATTTT
V gene: TRBV7-2; clone size: few; D gene: TRBD1; J gene: TRBJ1-6; CDR3 protein: CASSLMGQGNSPLHF; CDR3 DNA: TGTGCCAGCAGCTTAATGGGACAGGGTAATTCACCCCTCCACTTT
V gene: TRBV6-1; clone size: -; D gene: -; J gene: TRBJ2-5; CDR3 protein: CASTVPFQETQYF; CDR3 DNA: TGTGCCAGCACTGTACCGTTCCAAGAGACCCAGTACTTC
V gene: TRBV7-9; clone size: few; D gene: -; J gene: TRBJ2-7; CDR3 protein: CASSLAGIYEQYF; CDR3 DNA: TGTGCCAGCAGCTTGGCAGGGATATACGAGCAGTACTTC
V gene: TRBV9; clone size: many; D gene: TRBD1; J gene: TRBJ2-7; CDR3 protein: CASSAKSGQGDEQYF; CDR3 DNA: TGTGCCAGCAGCGCCAAGTCGGGACAGGGCGACGAGCAGTACTTC
V gene: TRBV19; clone size: few; D gene: -; J gene: TRBJ1-1; CDR3 protein: CASSPSLNTEAFF; CDR3 DNA: TGTGCCAGTAGTCCCTCCCTGAACACTGAAGCTTTCTTT
V gene: TRBV6-6; clone size: once; D gene: TRBD1; J gene: TRBJ1-6; CDR3 protein: CASSYGTGVDSPLHF; CDR3 DNA: TGTGCCAGCAGTTACGGGACAGGGGTTGATTCACCCCTCCACTTT
V gene: TRBV11-2; clone size: once; D gene: -; J gene: TRBJ2-7; CDR3 protein: CASSLGAESSYEQYF; CDR3 DNA: TGTGCCAGCAGCTTGGGAGCGGAGAGCTCCTACGAGCAGTACTTC
V gene: TRBV2; clone size: few; D gene: -; J gene: TRBJ1-4; CDR3 protein: CASSLALNEKLFF; CDR3 DNA: TGTGCCAGCAGCTTGGCCCTAAATGAAAAACTGTTTTTT
V gene: TRBV20-1; clone size: few; D gene: -; J gene: TRBJ1-2; CDR3 protein: CSAREESGYTF; CDR3 DNA: TGCAGTGCTAGAGAGGAGAGCGGCTACACCTTC
V gene: TRBV12-5; clone size: -; D gene: -; J gene: TRBJ2-5; CDR3 protein: CASGLTGARTQETQYF; CDR3 DNA: TGTGCTAGTGGTTTGACCGGGGCCCGGACCCAAGAGACCCAGTACTTC
V gene: TRBV6-5; clone size: -; D gene: TRBD1; J gene: TRBJ2-7; CDR3 protein: CASSYDRASYEQYF; CDR3 DNA: TGTGCCAGCAGTTACGACAGGGCCTCCTACGAGCAGTACTTC
V gene: TRBV4-3; clone size: few; D gene: -; J gene: TRBJ2-6; CDR3 protein: CASSQGNRAGANVLTF; CDR3 DNA: TGCGCCAGCAGCCAAGGGAACAGGGCTGGGGCCAACGTCCTGACTTTC
V gene: TRBV9; clone size: few; D gene: -; J gene: TRBJ2-3; CDR3 protein: CASSTRPVDTQYF; CDR3 DNA: TGTGCCAGCAGCACACGACCCGTAGATACGCAGTATTTT
V gene: TRBV13; clone size: many; D gene: TRBD1; J gene: TRBJ2-5; CDR3 protein: CASRLRGRQETQYF; CDR3 DNA: TGTGCCAGCAGACTCAGGGGGCGCCAAGAGACCCAGTACTTC
V gene: TRBV7-6; clone size: few; D gene: -; J gene: TRBJ2-5; CDR3 protein: CASSTPRAGARTSQETQYF; CDR3 DNA: TGTGCCAGCAGCACCCCTCGGGCGGGGGCCCGTACCTCCCAAGAGACCCAGTACTTC
V gene: TRBV7-9; clone size: -; D gene: TRBD1; J gene: TRBJ2-3; CDR3 protein: CASSSPGQGFTDTQYF; CDR3 DNA: TGTGCCAGCAGCTCGCCGGGACAGGGGTTCACAGATACGCAGTATTTT
V gene: TRBV6-5; clone size: -; D gene: TRBD1; J gene: TRBJ2-2; CDR3 protein: CASSQQGAVGELFF; CDR3 DNA: TGTGCCAGCAGTCAACAGGGGGCAGTCGGGGAGCTGTTTTTT
V gene: TRBV5-4; clone size: -; D gene: -; J gene: TRBJ2-3; CDR3 protein: CASSLVGIGQYF; CDR3 DNA: TGTGCCAGCAGCTTGGTAGGGATTGGGCAGTATTTT
V gene: TRBV7-2; clone size: -; D gene: TRBD1; J gene: TRBJ2-3; CDR3 protein: CASSLGPGQGGTDTQYF; CDR3 DNA: TGTGCCAGCAGCTTAGGCCCGGGACAGGGAGGCACAGATACGCAGTATTTT
V gene: TRBV5-4; clone size: few; D gene: -; J gene: TRBJ1-1; CDR3 protein: CASSLDRNTEAFF; CDR3 DNA: TGTGCCAGCAGCTTGGACAGGAACACTGAAGCTTTCTTT
V gene: TRBV5-6; clone size: few; D gene: -; J gene: TRBJ2-5; CDR3 protein: CASSLARETQYF; CDR3 DNA: TGTGCCAGCAGCTTGGCTCGAGAGACCCAGTACTTC
V gene: TRBV13; clone size: few; D gene: -; J gene: TRBJ1-4; CDR3 protein: CASSPAGTIGEKLFF; CDR3 DNA: TGTGCCAGCAGTCCAGCCGGGACCATTGGGGAAAAACTGTTTTTT
V gene: TRBV6-1; clone size: -; D gene: -; J gene: TRBJ2-5; CDR3 protein: CASRLTVQETQYF; CDR3 DNA: TGTGCCAGCAGGCTGACAGTTCAAGAGACCCAGTACTTC
V gene: TRBV7-6; clone size: -; D gene: -; J gene: TRBJ2-6; CDR3 protein: CASSVRRGSNVLTF; CDR3 DNA: TGTGCCAGCAGCGTGCGACGGGGGTCCAACGTCCTGACTTTC
V gene: TRBV14; clone size: -; D gene: -; J gene: TRBJ1-6; CDR3 protein: CASSQVAGNFNSPLHF; CDR3 DNA: TGTGCCAGCAGCCAAGTCGCGGGAAACTTCAATTCACCCCTCCACTTT
V gene: TRBV6-5; clone size: -; D gene: TRBD1; J gene: TRBJ2-7; CDR3 protein: CASSYSTGGPYEQYF; CDR3 DNA: TGTGCCAGCAGTTACTCGACAGGGGGTCCCTACGAGCAGTACTTC
V gene: TRBV4-2; clone size: few; D gene: -; J gene: TRBJ2-1; CDR3 protein: CASSQETGGRGNEQFF; CDR3 DNA: TGTGCCAGCAGCCAAGAAACGGGGGGCCGGGGGAATGAGCAGTTCTTC
V gene: TRBV7-3; clone size: few; D gene: TRBD1; J gene: TRBJ2-7; CDR3 protein: CASSPGTGSRREQYF; CDR3 DNA: TGTGCCAGCAGCCCCGGGACAGGGAGTCGACGCGAGCAGTACTTC
V gene: TRBV5-1; clone size: few; D gene: -; J gene: TRBJ2-3; CDR3 protein: CASSLVSRGELKQYF; CDR3 DNA: TGCGCCAGCAGCTTGGTTTCCAGGGGGGAGCTTAAGCAGTATTTT
V gene: TRBV21-1; clone size: many; D gene: -; J gene: TRBJ1-5; CDR3 protein: CAGEARDQPQHF; CDR3 DNA: TGTGCCGGTGAGGCTCGTGATCAGCCCCAGCATTTT
V gene: TRBV28; clone size: -; D gene: TRBD1; J gene: TRBJ2-7; CDR3 protein: CASTLGTGMKEEQYF; CDR3 DNA: TGTGCCAGCACCTTGGGGACAGGTATGAAGGAAGAGCAGTACTTC
V gene: TRBV6-5; clone size: -; D gene: TRBD1; J gene: TRBJ1-5; CDR3 protein: CASTQGTVQHF; CDR3 DNA: TGTGCCAGCACCCAAGGGACAGTGCAGCATTTT
V gene: TRBV27; clone size: -; D gene: TRBD2; J gene: TRBJ2-5; CDR3 protein: CASSFSGDYYF; CDR3 DNA: TGTGCCAGCTCCTTTAGCGGGGACTATTACTTC
V gene: TRBV27; clone size: once; D gene: TRBD2; J gene: TRBJ2-5; CDR3 protein: CASSSLGLAAQETQYF; CDR3 DNA: TGTGCCAGCAGTTCCCTCGGACTAGCGGCACAAGAGACCCAGTACTTC
V gene: TRBV9; clone size: few; D gene: TRBD1; J gene: TRBJ1-5; CDR3 protein: CASSVGDSETPQHF; CDR3 DNA: TGTGCCAGCAGCGTCGGGGACAGTGAAACGCCCCAGCATTTT
V gene: TRBV14; clone size: -; D gene: -; J gene: TRBJ2-5; CDR3 protein: CASSQDRRVETQYF; CDR3 DNA: TGTGCCAGCAGCCAAGATCGGAGGGTTGAGACCCAGTACTTC
V gene: TRBV29-1; clone size: few; D gene: -; J gene: TRBJ1-1; CDR3 protein: CSVELAVDTEAFF; CDR3 DNA: TGCAGCGTTGAATTGGCAGTAGACACTGAAGCTTTCTTT
V gene: TRBV10-3; clone size: -; D gene: -; J gene: TRBJ1-5; CDR3 protein: CATTTGSNQPQHF; CDR3 DNA: TGTGCCACAACAACAGGGTCCAATCAGCCCCAGCATTTT
V gene: TRBV6-5; clone size: -; D gene: -; J gene: TRBJ2-5; CDR3 protein: CASSDRPQETQYF; CDR3 DNA: TGTGCCAGCAGTGACAGGCCGCAAGAGACCCAGTACTTC
V gene: TRBV4-3; clone size: -; D gene: -; J gene: TRBJ2-5; CDR3 protein: CASSQDPGKPETQYF; CDR3 DNA: TGCGCCAGCAGCCAAGATCCAGGGAAGCCAGAGACCCAGTACTTC
V gene: TRBV19; clone size: -; D gene: TRBD2; J gene: TRBJ2-5; CDR3 protein: CASGTSGGRQETQYF; CDR3 DNA: TGTGCCAGTGGAACTAGCGGGGGACGCCAAGAGACCCAGTACTTC
V gene: TRBV30; clone size: few; D gene: TRBD1; J gene: TRBJ1-2; CDR3 protein: CAWTRQGANGYTF; CDR3 DNA: TGTGCCTGGACCCGACAGGGGGCGAACGGCTACACCTTC